The clone carrying this T cell receptor (beta chain) was counted between two and nine times. Its antigen is currently unknown. This sample stems from a study of blood T cells in healthy people across ages. The study's findings and limits: For the donors, CMV status was unknown and possibly confounded expanded clonotype changes.

Sample-barcoded 5' priming and a J-beta primer mix drove a second PCR of roughly 6 to 12 cycles. TCRdb reanalysed the 5' RACE reads using MiXCR and keeps one entry per CDR3 protein. Among around 1,000,000 distinct CDR3 sequences listed, roughly two fifths were seen once. This clonotype was obtained from a man aged 18 to 29 in good health. The sample taken for sequencing was blood.

Here the CDR3 DNA reads TGTGCCAGCAGTTTAGCGGGGGGGTGGCGTGGCTACACCTTC. It translates to CASSLAGGWRGYTF. The chain links TRBV12-3 or TRBV12-4 to TRBJ1-2; tentative D call: TRBD1 (5 bases). This CDR3 region has 14 residues. Trimming removed 0 bases from V and 7 bases from J, with 12 bases in between.